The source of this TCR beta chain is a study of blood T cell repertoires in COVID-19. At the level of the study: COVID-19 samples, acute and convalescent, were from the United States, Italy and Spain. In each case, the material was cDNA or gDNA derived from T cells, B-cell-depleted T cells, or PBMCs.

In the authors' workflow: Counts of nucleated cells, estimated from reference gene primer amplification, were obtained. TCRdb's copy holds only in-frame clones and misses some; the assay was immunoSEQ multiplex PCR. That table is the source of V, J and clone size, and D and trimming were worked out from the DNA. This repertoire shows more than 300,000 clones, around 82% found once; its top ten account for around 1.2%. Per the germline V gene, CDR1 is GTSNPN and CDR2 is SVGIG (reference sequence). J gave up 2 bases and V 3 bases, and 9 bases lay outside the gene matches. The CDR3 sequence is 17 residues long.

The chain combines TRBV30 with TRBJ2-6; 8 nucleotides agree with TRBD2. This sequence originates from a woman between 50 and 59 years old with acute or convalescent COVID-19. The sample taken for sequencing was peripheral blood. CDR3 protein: CAWSPGGGGPGANVLTF. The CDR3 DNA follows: TGTGCCTGGAGCCCGGGGGGGGGTGGGCCTGGGGCCAACGTCCTGACTTTC.